The source of this T cell receptor (beta chain) is a study of T cells in Graves' hyperthyroidism and ophthalmopathy (dated by TCRdb to between 2017 and 2020). Background for the entire study: Peripheral blood was sampled at the time of initial diagnosis, prior to any treatment. To identify distinguishing TCR V-J signatures, a discovery cohort of roughly 100 patients was used, comprising some 43 with Graves' ophthalmopathy and approximately 57 with stable Graves' hyperthyroidism. Prospective prediction of ophthalmopathy was tested in an independent validation cohort consisting of 18 hyperthyroidism patients and more than 15 patients who later progressed to ophthalmopathy. The approximately 95 discovery patients were divided at random into training and test sets in a 7:3 ratio. Thyroid tissue and blood T-cell repertoires from over 5 Graves' hyperthyroidism patients were also compared in the study. After sampling, hyperthyroidism patients received methimazole starting at 30 mg daily, and ophthalmopathy patients received high-dose intravenous methylprednisolone. The paper reports TCR Vbeta CDR3 sequencing of more than 120 peripheral blood samples: around 45 ophthalmopathy, around 80 hyperthyroidism and around 17 progressor patients.

This clonotype was recorded many times. No cognate antigen has been identified for it. Base qualities are missing; no much larger clone stands one base away. Hyperthyroidism patients were newly diagnosed, had a disease duration of under 2 months, and were aged 18 to 65 years. Patients with uncontrolled infections, other autoimmune diseases, pregnancy or lactation were excluded. Diagnoses were based on clinical symptoms, serum thyroxine and TRAb, thyroid ultrasound and orbital computed tomography. For progressor patients, blood was drawn at the first diagnosis of hyperthyroidism, before any ophthalmopathy symptoms had appeared. PBMCs were separated from approximately 9.9 ml of fresh peripheral blood using Ficoll-Paque density gradient centrifugation. Patients classed as progressors first received a Graves' hyperthyroidism diagnosis and then went on to develop ophthalmopathy during follow-up. Total RNA was extracted using Trizol reagent, and RNA quality was assessed on an Agilent 2100 Bioanalyzer.

What the authors observed across the whole study: Most expanded thyroid clonotypes (frequency above 0.001) were also found in blood, which suggests that blood repertoires may mirror thyroid immune responses. Sample size was not statistically predetermined, and blinding of investigators to group allocation was not performed. A model built on a 13 V-J signature distinguished ophthalmopathy from stable hyperthyroidism, reaching 85% to 90% sensitivity and 81.08% specificity in cross-validation and 80%/75% in testing. In validation, progression to ophthalmopathy was predicted by the model with nearly 71% sensitivity and about 72% specificity, a median of around 6.5 months before onset.

In the germline V gene (reference sequence), CDR1 corresponds to SEHNR and CDR2 to FQNEAQ. Spanning cysteine to phenylalanine, the CDR3 consists of 18 amino acids. The only DNA kept is the CDR3, 54 bases in frame from the first base. V lost 5 bases and J lost 2 bases, and the count of bases not matched to a germline gene is 18. The TCR beta CDR3 regions were amplified from RNA transcripts. A first-round RT-PCR of the TCR CDR3 used the HTBI primer set with the Qiagen OneStep RT-PCR kit. Libraries were constructed in a second round of multiplex PCR, after which size selection and purification were carried out. The libraries were sequenced on an Illumina HiSeq2000 using paired-end 100 bp reads. As for the original processing: Raw data were processed with SOAPnuke, discarding reads with adapters, uncalled bases, mean Phred below 15, or no exact constant-primer or identifier match. COPE v1.2.5 was used to merge high-quality paired reads, and clonotypes were defined as unique nucleotide sequences. MiTCR v1.1 was used to align clonotypes to the IMGT TRBV, TRBD and TRBJ reference segments. The analysis was restricted to V-J combinations with a frequency above 0.0001, which together covered about 99% of the repertoires. The TCS score was defined as the ratio of F50 (clonal expansion) to E x V (chaos), calculated using BLOSUM62-based TCRdist between CDR3 peptides within each V-J. Welch's t-statistics and random forest reduced roughly 540 V-J features to 13, which were used in a naive Bayes classifier (R e1071). TCRdb itself trimmed the public reads at Q25 with fastp, ran MiXCR and retained productive beta chains. All rows with the same CDR3 protein become a single entry with the most common DNA and genes. The V and J calls reflect TCRdb's pipeline rather than the authors' work. The sample profile shows about 290,000 distinct CDR3 sequences; 10% to 15% of them were found once. The leading ten clones occupy roughly 7.5% of the sample.

The receptor was isolated from a woman in her 30s with Graves' hyperthyroidism that later progressed to Graves' ophthalmopathy. The chain joins TRBV7-9 to TRBJ2-7, and TRBD2 aligns with 7 junction nucleotides. Sequencing used blood. The sequence in DNA is TGTGCCAGCAGCCGGCTGAGCCTAGCGGAGGGAAACCCCTACGAGCAGTACTTC. Translation gives CASSRLSLAEGNPYEQYF.